A selection of T cell receptor beta chains follows, all from one sample in a study of early T cells in non-severe SARS-CoV-2 infection. TCRdb independently ran MiXCR on the 5' RACE reads; one entry per CDR3 protein. The table includes over 55,000 distinct CDR3 sequences, roughly a tenth detected once. Sequenced sample: whole blood. These TCRs come from an adult who was a healthcare worker with PCR-confirmed SARS-CoV-2 infection or an uninfected control (not recorded which). Each CDR3 is given with its conserved first and last residue. A D gene is named only where the DNA matches it firmly. Size is stated for part of the rows, as once, few or many counts, or as a class when the clone is expanded.

CDR3nt	CDR3aa	abundance	v_gene	d_gene	j_gene
TGCAGTGCTAGTTATCACCTAGCGGGAGGTGGCACAGATACGCAGTATTTT	CSASYHLAGGGTDTQYF	.	TRBV20-1	TRBD2	TRBJ2-3
TGTGCCATCAGTGAGCAGGGGACAGGGAGGTTGGCTAATGAAAAACTGTTTTTT	CAISEQGTGRLANEKLFF	few	TRBV10-3	TRBD1	TRBJ1-4
TGTGCCAGCTCACCACGAGTAGCGGGAAGCACAGATACGCAGTATTTT	CASSPRVAGSTDTQYF	few	TRBV18	TRBD2	TRBJ2-3
TGTGCCTGGAACCCAGCGAACACCATATATTTT	CAWNPANTIYF	many	TRBV30	.	TRBJ1-3
TGCAGCGTTGTGGAGGACTGGACAGGGAATGAGCAGTTCTTC	CSVVEDWTGNEQFF	few	TRBV29-1	TRBD1	TRBJ2-1
TGTGCCAGCAGCTTAGGGGACCCAGCCCATGAGCAGTTCTTC	CASSLGDPAHEQFF	.	TRBV11-3	.	TRBJ2-1
TGTGCCAGCAGTGACAGGGAGTCTGGCACTGAAGCTTTCTTT	CASSDRESGTEAFF	few	TRBV2	.	TRBJ1-1
TGTGCCAGCAGCAAAGTCTTTACTAGCGGGACGTACGGGGAGCTGTTTTTT	CASSKVFTSGTYGELFF	.	TRBV21-1	.	TRBJ2-2
TGTGCCAGCAGTCGGGTATGGGCGGTAAGCACAGATACGCAGTATTTT	CASSRVWAVSTDTQYF	many	TRBV6-5	.	TRBJ2-3
TGTGCCAGCAGCTTAGCCGGGGGAAAGAATGAGCAGTTCTTC	CASSLAGGKNEQFF	few	TRBV7-3	.	TRBJ2-1
TGTGCCACCAGCAACGGACCAATTCCGTCCGGTACGCAGTATTTT	CATSNGPIPSGTQYF	.	TRBV15	.	TRBJ2-3
TGTGCCAGCAGCCGATTTACAGGTAGCAATCAGCCCCAGCATTTT	CASSRFTGSNQPQHF	few	TRBV5-8	.	TRBJ1-5
TGTGCCAGCTTAAGCTCCTACAATGAGCAGTTCTTC	CASLSSYNEQFF	few	TRBV6-2/TRBV6-3	.	TRBJ2-1
TGTGCCAGCAGGCCGACAGGGGTAGTCTATGGCTACACCTTC	CASRPTGVVYGYTF	many	TRBV6-5	TRBD1	TRBJ1-2
TGTGCCAGCAGTTACTCGGTAGGGGAAATGAACACTGAAGCTTTCTTT	CASSYSVGEMNTEAFF	.	TRBV6-5	.	TRBJ1-1
TGTGCCAGCTCACCAGATAGGGCAGGCGGCTATGGCTACACCTTC	CASSPDRAGGYGYTF	many	TRBV18	.	TRBJ1-2
TGTGCCAGCAGCTTAAACCCCTACGAGCAGTACTTC	CASSLNPYEQYF	.	TRBV7-8	.	TRBJ2-7
TGTGCCAGCAGCACTCGACAGTACTATGGCTACACCTTC	CASSTRQYYGYTF	few	TRBV13	.	TRBJ1-2
TGCGCCAGCAGAGGCGAGGGGCGGGAGACCCAGTACTTC	CASRGEGRETQYF	many	TRBV5-1	.	TRBJ2-5
TGTGCCAGCAGCTTCCTTACTGAGACCCAGTACTTC	CASSFLTETQYF	.	TRBV7-2	.	TRBJ2-5
TGTGCCAGCACCCTTAACACTGAAGCTTTCTTT	CASTLNTEAFF	many	TRBV12-3/TRBV12-4	.	TRBJ1-1
TGTGCCAGCATTGGACGGACAACTAATGAAAAACTGTTTTTT	CASIGRTTNEKLFF	many	TRBV25-1	.	TRBJ1-4
TGCAGTGCATTTTACCCGGGACAGGCCTCTGACGAGCAGTACTTC	CSAFYPGQASDEQYF	many	TRBV20-1	TRBD1	TRBJ2-7
TGCGCCAGCAGATACCAACAAGGAAACCTCTACGAGCAGTACTTC	CASRYQQGNLYEQYF	.	TRBV5-1	.	TRBJ2-7
TGTGCCAGCAGTTATGGGCTAGCGGGGACCCAAGAGACCCAGTACTTC	CASSYGLAGTQETQYF	.	TRBV6-5	TRBD2	TRBJ2-5
TGTGCCAGCAGTTTCGGGACAGGATCGAGTGAGCAGTACTTC	CASSFGTGSSEQYF	many	TRBV27	TRBD1	TRBJ2-7
TGTGCCAGCAGCCTCTCCGGACGGCGCAATCAGCCCCAGCATTTT	CASSLSGRRNQPQHF	many	TRBV5-6	.	TRBJ1-5
TGTGCCAGTCTGCAGAGGAACTACGAGCAGTACTTC	CASLQRNYEQYF	many	TRBV2	.	TRBJ2-7
TGCGCCAGCAGCCAAGGGTACCGGGACGAGCAGTTCTTC	CASSQGYRDEQFF	.	TRBV4-3	.	TRBJ2-1
TGCAGTGCTGGAGGAAGCGGGAGAGTCGCAGATACGCAGTATTTT	CSAGGSGRVADTQYF	.	TRBV20-1	TRBD2	TRBJ2-3
TGTGCCAGCAGTTACGAACCCCAGCCCGGAAACACCATATATTTT	CASSYEPQPGNTIYF	many	TRBV6-5	.	TRBJ1-3
TGTGCCAGCAGCCCAACTAGGGACCGAGAGACCCAGTACTTC	CASSPTRDRETQYF	many	TRBV7-9	.	TRBJ2-5
TGTGCCAGCAGCTTAGGAGCTACCGCTTTGGACATTCAGTACTTC	CASSLGATALDIQYF	many	TRBV7-3	.	TRBJ2-4
TGTGCCAGCAGTGCAGACAGTAGGGGTGATCAGCCCCAGCATTTT	CASSADSRGDQPQHF	few	TRBV2	.	TRBJ1-5
TGTGCCAGCAGCGACATCCGGGGAGGATATGGCTACACCTTC	CASSDIRGGYGYTF	many	TRBV7-9	.	TRBJ1-2
TGTGCCAGCAGCCGGACTAGCGGGGCCACAGATACGCAGTATTTT	CASSRTSGATDTQYF	many	TRBV13	TRBD2	TRBJ2-3
TGTGCCACCCGGGGTTCTGGGACAGACGCCTACGAGCAGTACTTC	CATRGSGTDAYEQYF	few	TRBV6-6	TRBD1	TRBJ2-7
TGTGCCAGCAGCTCCGAGGGGCCAGGGAATGAGCAGTTCTTC	CASSSEGPGNEQFF	many	TRBV13	.	TRBJ2-1
TGTGCCAGCAGCAAGACTAGCGGGAGGTTTTACAATGAGCAGTTCTTC	CASSKTSGRFYNEQFF	few	TRBV7-2	TRBD2	TRBJ2-1
TGCAGTGCTAAGATGGGGGTTAGGTCCAACACTGAAGCTTTCTTT	CSAKMGVRSNTEAFF	many	TRBV20-1	.	TRBJ1-1
TGTGCCAGCAGCTCGGAAGTGCCTAATTCACCCCTCCACTTT	CASSSEVPNSPLHF	.	TRBV11-2	.	TRBJ1-6
TGTGCCAGCGGACAGGGTCCTCTACAGTACTTC	CASGQGPLQYF	many	TRBV19	TRBD1	TRBJ2-5
TGCAGTGCTAGGGAGACTATCCTCTACGAGCAGTACTTC	CSARETILYEQYF	.	TRBV20-1	.	TRBJ2-7
TGCAGTGCTAGGAGGCAGGGAAAGAGTGCGGGGGAGCTGTTTTTT	CSARRQGKSAGELFF	.	TRBV20-1	.	TRBJ2-2
TGTGCCAGCAGTGATGTTAGTAGTCAGCCCCAGCATTTT	CASSDVSSQPQHF	.	TRBV2	.	TRBJ1-5
TGTGCCAGCAGCTTGGGCGGCAGGGAGGTATGGACTGAAGCTTTCTTT	CASSLGGREVWTEAFF	many	TRBV5-5	.	TRBJ1-1
TGTGCCAGCAGCGCAGCCGGGGTAACCTACGAGCAGTACTTC	CASSAAGVTYEQYF	many	TRBV7-9	.	TRBJ2-7
TGTGCTAGCAGCTTAGCAGGGGGCGGCACCGGGGAGCTGTTTTTT	CASSLAGGGTGELFF	many	TRBV7-7	TRBD1	TRBJ2-2
TGTGCCAGCAGTTACCCTAGGGCCGGGACAGGGGGCTACGAGCAGTACTTC	CASSYPRAGTGGYEQYF	many	TRBV6-5	TRBD1	TRBJ2-7
TGTGCCAGCAGTGCCTACGGGACAGGGTATGACGAGCAGTACTTC	CASSAYGTGYDEQYF	.	TRBV27	TRBD1	TRBJ2-7
TGTGCCAGCTCACCAGGGGAATATGGTTACGAGCAGTACTTC	CASSPGEYGYEQYF	many	TRBV18	.	TRBJ2-7
TGTGCCAGCAGCTTAATGGGCAGGGACAATGAGCAGTTCTTC	CASSLMGRDNEQFF	many	TRBV7-3	.	TRBJ2-1